This T cell receptor (beta chain) comes out of a study of T cell repertoires in cytomegalovirus infection. Whole-study findings and limits: HLA-C-restricted CMV-specific TCR beta clonotypes prevailed in the ex vivo response.

A single record per CDR3 protein comes from TCRdb applying MiXCR to the reads. The sample holds about 360,000 distinct CDR3 sequences, about a sixth seen once. Trimming removed 0 bases from V and 4 bases from J, with 9 bases in between. Germline V gives CDR1 SGHTA, CDR2 FQGNSA. This CDR3 has 14 amino acids. This clonotype occurred a few times. The antigen remains undetermined. The J gene is TRBJ1-1, the V gene TRBV7-2, with D possibly matching TRBD1 (5 bases). The specimen sequenced was PBMCs. This clonotype was sampled from a human donor in good health (CMV status not recorded). Some clones in this sample may be carry-over from other donors' samples. DNA for the CDR3: TGTGCCAGCAGCTTAGCAGGGGAAGTCACTGAAGCTTTCTTT. Its protein is CASSLAGEVTEAFF.